This T cell receptor (beta chain) derives from a study of blood T cell repertoires in COVID-19. As for the study in general: PBMCs, B-cell-depleted T cells, or T cells were the source of the cDNA or gDNA that made up the material.

Sequencing was performed with immunoSEQ multiplex PCR; in TCRdb, only in-frame clones are kept and a portion is missing. The sample has around 150,000 clones; roughly four fifths are singletons. V gave up 5 bases and J gave up 2 bases, with 22 bases separating them. Germline lookup yields CDR1 SGHTA and CDR2 FQGNSA. The CDR3 is 17 residues long. The TCR comes from a human donor in a cohort sampled during active COVID-19. V gene TRBV7-2 combines with J gene TRBJ2-7, with D possibly being TRBD1 (7 bases). Sample: peripheral blood. As DNA, the CDR3 is TGTGCCAGCAGCCTATTACGAGGGGGCGGAGGGGCCTACGAGCAGTACTTC. The encoded protein is CASSLLRGGGGAYEQYF. Full variable domain (remainder filled in from reference TRBV7-2 and TRBJ2-7): GAGVSQSPSNKVTEKGKDVELRCDPISGHTALYWYRQSLGQGLEFLIYFQGNSAPDKSGLPSDRFSAERTGGSVSTLTIQRTQQEDSAVYLCASSLLRGGGGAYEQYFGPGTRLTVT.